This TCR beta chain stems from a study of T-cell reconstitution after alpha-beta-depleted transplantation in children (dated by TCRdb to 2016 to 2017). In the study overall: The study quantitatively tracked T-cell immune reconstitution after TCRalphabeta/CD19-depleted allogeneic hematopoietic cell transplantation in children using TCR repertoire profiling.

This specimen's treatment or condition label, interpreted: allogeneic hematopoietic cell transplantation with graft depleted of TCRalphabeta T cells and CD19 B cells. The children who served as transplant recipients had been given grafts of TCRalphabeta/CD19-depleted allogeneic hematopoietic cells. Counted from cysteine to phenylalanine, this CDR3 has 18 amino acids. Only the CDR3 part of the read is kept: 54 bases, read in frame from the first base. At the junction V is shortened by 0 bases and J by 0 bases, with 15 bases in between. In the germline V gene (reference sequence), CDR1 corresponds to LNHNV and CDR2 to YYDKDF. The library was prepared using PCR. The sequencer listed for this sample is Illumina HiSeq 2500. TCR libraries were prepared with molecular barcoding, using unique molecular identifiers to normalize TCRbeta repertoire quantification. TCRdb reworked the public reads: Q25 trimming with fastp, MiXCR clone assembly, productive beta chains retained. A single entry per CDR3 protein holds the most common genes and DNA from its merged rows. Across this sample there are hundreds of thousands of distinct CDR3 sequences, with around 13% seen only once. The ten largest clonotypes hold 0.75% to 0.85% of the sample.

The full study reports these points: About two months after transplant, the apparently early recovery of alphabetaT-cell counts reportedly depended on just several hundred clones that had expanded rapidly and came from non-depleted graft cells. Hyperexpanded clone frequencies declined over subsequent months; after one year, T-cell counts and TCRbeta diversity were mostly attributed to newly produced T cells. In some patients, the high TCRbeta diversity seen at day 60 was put down to recipient T cells and intrathymic progenitors that had survived conditioning.

This clonotype has at least ten counts. What antigen it recognizes has not been identified. No much larger clone is present one base from it, and per-base qualities are unavailable. The TCR comes from a girl aged 2 to 9 with congenital amegakaryocytic thrombocytopenia, due to receive a stem cell transplant. The source was PBMCs, collected before TCRalphabeta/CD19-depleted stem cell transplant. In this chain, TRBV15 is recombined with TRBJ2-1, with no confident D gene call. Here the CDR3 is given as CATSREAVGFSSYNEQFF. The DNA reads as follows: TGTGCCACCAGCAGAGAGGCCGTGGGCTTTAGCTCCTACAATGAGCAGTTCTTC.